Listed here are 17 T cell receptor beta chains from one sample, sequenced in a study of cytomegalovirus exposure and HLA in healthy donors. Researchers ran the PCR with 60 Vbeta and 13 Jbeta primers. The assay was immunoSEQ multiplex PCR, and TCRdb's table has in-frame clones only and misses some. The sample lists more than 110,000 clones; about 76% were seen once. Sequencing was performed on PBMCs. Receptors originate from a young man in good health and CMV-seronegative.

The chain joins TRBV7-9 to TRBJ2-1; 14 nucleotides match TRBD2. The CDR3 spans 18 residues. The germline V gene encodes CDR1 SEHNR and CDR2 FQNEAQ (reference sequence). V dropped 3 bases and J dropped 2; count of bases not matched to a gene: 6. The CDR3 reads CASSLTSGGAPTYNEQFF. CDR3 nucleotide sequence: TGTGCCAGCAGCTTGACTAGCGGGGGGGCCCCCACCTACAATGAGCAGTTCTTC.

The CDR3 loop is CASRARETQYF. The CDR3, as DNA: TGTGCCAGCAGAGCTCGAGAGACCCAGTACTTC. The rearrangement joins TRBV6-1 to TRBJ2-5; no definite D call. Germline V CDR1 and CDR2: MNHNS, SASEGT. The CDR3 consists of 11 residues. V was cut by 6 bases and J by 4 bases, with 6 bases left in between.

The V gene is TRBV27, the J gene TRBJ2-7; weak D call: TRBD1 (6 bases). The CDR3 consists of 14 residues. The V gene's germline CDR1 is MNHEY and CDR2 SMNVEV (reference sequence). V lost 3 bases and J 6 bases, leaving 15 bases between the germline ends. CDR3 in DNA: TGTGCCAGCAGTTTTCAGGGGATCGGTGGCGAGCAGTACTTC. Residues: CASSFQGIGGEQYF.

The rearrangement joins TRBV10-3 to TRBJ2-7, with 9 bases fitting TRBD1. Germline V gene lookup returns CDR1 ENHRY and CDR2 SYGVKD. V trimming: 2 bases; J trimming: 4 bases; junction bases outside the gene matches: 6. The CDR3 sequence is 15 residues long. CDR3 sequence reads: CAISESPGQGYEQYF. CDR3 bases: TGTGCCATCAGTGAGAGCCCGGGACAGGGATACGAGCAGTACTTC.

This clone was seen more than once but under ten times. J is TRBJ2-3 and V is TRBV6-4, with a possible D match to TRBD2 (6 bases). Germline V gives CDR1 MRHNA, CDR2 SNTAGT. The CDR3 extends over 15 amino acids. V was shortened by 0 bases and J by 2 bases, with 9 bases between the two germline ends. This CDR3 reads CASSDSAGTTDTQYF. In DNA, the CDR3 is TGTGCCAGCAGTGACTCCGCGGGGACCACAGATACGCAGTATTTT.

The J gene is TRBJ1-1, the V gene TRBV4-1; D possibly corresponds to TRBD1 (5 bases). Germline V gene lookup returns CDR1 MGHRA and CDR2 YSYEKL. Trimming took 5 bases from V and 6 from J, leaving 13 bases between them. The CDR3 extends over 13 amino acids. The CDR3 DNA is TGCGCCAGCAGCACTTTGACAGTCCCTGAAGCTTTCTTT. This encodes CASSTLTVPEAFF.

The rearrangement uses TRBV25-1 and TRBJ1-2, with D tentatively TRBD1 (6 bases). Germline-derived CDR1 and CDR2 are MGHDK and SYGVNS. The CDR3 spans 13 residues. Trimming left V 0 bases short and J 8 bases short, with 10 bases between. CDR3 loop: CASSEYGGAGYTF. The CDR3 bases are TGTGCCAGCAGTGAATATGGGGGCGCGGGCTACACCTTC.

The V gene is TRBV6-4, the J gene TRBJ2-3; 10 bases are shared with TRBD2. CDR3 length: 15 amino acids. The V and J ends lost 6 bases and 2 bases, in that order; junction bases with no gene match: 5. Germline CDR1 reads MRHNA; CDR2 reads SNTAGT. In DNA, the CDR3 is TGTGCCAGCAGGTTAGCGGGGGGCCTCACAGATACGCAGTATTTT. As protein: CASRLAGGLTDTQYF.

This CDR3 is CASVLGDRGNTEAFF. CDR3 DNA sequence: TGTGCCAGTGTTCTGGGGGACAGGGGTAACACTGAAGCTTTCTTT. The J gene is TRBJ1-1, the V gene TRBV19; 10 positions agree with TRBD1. Germline V CDR1 and CDR2: LNHDA, SQIVND (reference sequence). The CDR3 consists of 15 residues. J lost 2 bases, V lost 8 bases, and 8 bases had no gene match. Supplemented by reference TRBV19 and TRBJ1-1, the full variable domain reads DGGITQSPKYLFRKEGQNVTLSCEQNLNHDAMYWYRQDPGQGLRLIYYSQIVNDFQKGDIAEGYSVSREKKESFPLTVTSAQKNPTAFYLCASVLGDRGNTEAFFGQGTRLTVV.

The chain couples TRBV30 to TRBJ2-5; weak D call: TRBD2 (5 bases). The J call may be mistaken, given a closer DNA end match to TRBJ2-7. CDR3 size: 11 residues. Germline CDR1 GTSNPN, CDR2 SVGIG (reference sequence). CDR3 sequence: CAWSTGIEQYF. Here the CDR3 DNA reads TGTGCCTGGAGTACCGGGATCGAGCAGTACTTC.

The chain carries TRBV11-2 and TRBJ2-2; D gene unclear. The germline V and J ends were trimmed by 11 bases and 1 base, with 8 bases remaining between them. Germline V gene sequence: CDR1 SGHAT, CDR2 FQNNGV. The CDR3 length is 12 residues. CDR3 loop: CAYRGNTGELFF. The CDR3, as DNA: TGTGCCTATCGAGGGAACACCGGGGAGCTGTTTTTT.

The CDR3 bases are TGTGCCAGCAGCCCCGGGACAGGGGGTGAAAAACTGTTTTTT. Encoded protein: CASSPGTGGEKLFF. The chain uses TRBV7-9 and TRBJ1-4; TRBD1 aligns across 11 bases. Germline loops: CDR1 SEHNR, CDR2 FQNEAQ (reference sequence). The CDR3 has 14 residues. The ends lost 5 bases at V and 7 bases at J; junction bases unmatched: 3.

The V gene is TRBV19, the J gene TRBJ1-1, with 7 positions matching TRBD1. The CDR3 runs to 17 residues. The germline CDR1 and CDR2 sequences are LNHDA and SQIVND (reference sequence). V trimming: 5 bases; J trimming: 1 base; junction bases outside the gene matches: 13. The CDR3 nucleotides read TGTGCCAGTAGTTCGCGACAGGGAGTGGTCGGGAACACTGAAGCTTTCTTT. Its protein is CASSSRQGVVGNTEAFF.

The J gene is TRBJ2-7, the V gene TRBV6-4, with 7 bases lining up with TRBD1. J was trimmed by 3 bases and V by 6 bases; bases with no gene match: 8. Germline CDR1 and CDR2: MRHNA and SNTAGT. The CDR3 contains 14 residues. CDR3 sequence: CASSRDSNIYEQYF. The CDR3, as DNA: TGTGCCAGCAGCCGGGACAGTAATATCTACGAGCAGTACTTC.

The chain carries TRBV6-6 and TRBJ2-7; 11 positions agree with TRBD1. Germline assignment: CDR1 MNHNY and CDR2 SVGAGI (reference sequence). V lost 2 bases and J lost 3; bases outside the gene matches: 3. The CDR3 extends over 15 amino acids. CDR3 sequence: CASSYTGTGGYEQYF. CDR3 nucleotides: TGTGCCAGCAGTTACACCGGGACAGGGGGCTACGAGCAGTACTTC.

The chain joins TRBV10-2 to TRBJ2-1, with D unresolved. The CDR3 has 15 amino acids. CDR1 is WSHSY, CDR2 SAAADI, per germline. The ends were cut back, 3 bases at V and 7 bases at J, with 16 bases in the middle. Here the CDR3 DNA reads TGCGCCAGCAGTGAAGGTTCGGAGCTCCCTAATGAGCAGTTCTTC. This codes for CASSEGSELPNEQFF.

CDR3 loop: CASSNGQAEAFF. The DNA of the CDR3 is TGTGCCAGTAGCAACGGACAGGCTGAAGCTTTCTTT. The genes are TRBV19 and TRBJ1-1; 7 bases fit TRBD1. V dropped 6 bases and J dropped 6; count of bases not matched to a gene: 4. This CDR3 has 12 residues. Per the germline V gene, CDR1 is LNHDA and CDR2 is SQIVND (reference sequence).